This passage covers 18 T cell receptor beta chains from one sample sequenced in a study of T cell changes during pregnancy in multiple sclerosis. TCRdb's table, derived via immunoSEQ multiplex PCR, lists solely in-frame clones and lacks some. Among approximately 51,000 clones, roughly 94% were seen once, and the ten largest hold 0.55% to 0.75%. The specimen was CD4+ T cells from peripheral blood mononuclear cells, collected in the second trimester of pregnancy. These receptors all come from a female donor with multiple sclerosis, enrolled in a pregnancy study.

V is TRBV6-5 and J is TRBJ1-6, with 10 nucleotides matching TRBD1. V lost 6 bases and J lost 9; bases outside the gene matches: 8. Germline V gene sequence: CDR1 MNHEY, CDR2 SVGAGI. The CDR3 has 15 residues. In DNA, the CDR3 is TGTGCCAGCAGCGGCCCCCGGGACAGGGGTTCACCCCTCCACTTT. Translating gives CASSGPRDRGSPLHF.

The V gene is TRBV11-2, the J gene TRBJ2-5, with 7 bases fitting TRBD2. J was trimmed by 4 bases and V by 0 bases; bases with no gene match: 8. The CDR3 has 16 residues. Germline assignment: CDR1 SGHAT and CDR2 FQNNGV. The CDR3 sequence: CASSLETSRDRETQYF. The CDR3 DNA reads as TGTGCCAGCAGCTTAGAGACTAGCAGGGATCGAGAGACCCAGTACTTC.

This clone has a single count. The chain carries TRBV19 and TRBJ1-3, with TRBD1 matching over 7 bases. CDR1 LNHDA and CDR2 SQIVND come from the germline V gene (reference sequence). The CDR3 contains 16 residues. With V trimmed by 4 bases and J by 0 bases, 6 bases remained unmatched. The DNA of the CDR3 is TGTGCCAGTAGTACAACAGGGGTCCTCTCTGGAAACACCATATATTTT. Amino acids: CASSTTGVLSGNTIYF.

The V gene is TRBV20-1, the J gene TRBJ2-3; possible D gene TRBD2, 6 bases. This CDR3 has 11 residues. Deletions cut 3 bases from V and 5 bases from J, with 6 bases between. CDR1 is DFQATT, CDR2 SNEGSKA, per germline (reference sequence). In nucleotides, the CDR3 is TGCAGTGCTAGGGGGGGAGATACGCAGTATTTT. This gives the protein CSARGGDTQYF.

The rearrangement joins TRBV19 to TRBJ1-1, with a tentative D call TRBD1 (6 bases). Germline CDR1 reads LNHDA; CDR2 reads SQIVND (reference sequence). The germline V and J ends were trimmed by 0 bases and 0 bases, with 8 bases remaining between them. The CDR3 consists of 15 residues. As DNA, the CDR3 is TGTGCCAGTAGTATAGAGAACAGGGTGAACACTGAAGCTTTCTTT. Translating it yields CASSIENRVNTEAFF.

This clone appeared a single time. The rearrangement uses TRBV5-1 and TRBJ1-1; 10 bases match TRBD1. The CDR3 totals 16 residues. V trimming: 9 bases; J trimming: 0 bases; junction bases outside the gene matches: 11. Germline CDR1 is SGHRS and CDR2 is YFSETQ. The CDR3 sequence: CATSPDRGIVNTEAFF. The CDR3 DNA sequence: TGCGCCACCTCTCCGGACAGGGGGATAGTGAACACTGAAGCTTTCTTT.

V usage is TRBV7-6 and J usage is TRBJ2-5; 10 bases agree with TRBD2. V trimming: 1 base; J trimming: 5 bases; junction bases outside the gene matches: 10. The CDR3 runs to 17 residues. Germline CDR1 reads SGHVS; CDR2 reads FNYEAQ. The CDR3 reads CASSLVSSGGFSETQYF. The CDR3 region has the DNA TGTGCCAGCAGCTTAGTCTCTAGCGGGGGATTTTCGGAGACCCAGTACTTC.

The chain uses TRBV7-2 and TRBJ1-3, with D tentatively TRBD1 (5 bases). This CDR3 has 16 residues. Germline values: CDR1 SGHTA, CDR2 FQGNSA. V was pared by 4 bases and J by 0 bases, with 13 bases between. The CDR3 region has the DNA TGTGCCAGCAGCTCGCACTTGACAGTCTCTGGAAACACCATATATTTT. Translated, it gives CASSSHLTVSGNTIYF.

The chain recombines TRBV9 with TRBJ1-3; possibly TRBD1 for D (6 bases). The CDR3 is 17 residues long. V lost 0 bases and J lost 0, with 13 bases in between. Germline values: CDR1 SGDLS, CDR2 YYNGEE. The CDR3 coding sequence is TGTGCCAGCAGCGTAGCTACAGGGTTCGGCTCTGGAAACACCATATATTTT. It translates to CASSVATGFGSGNTIYF.

The CDR3 sequence is CASSYSDGVTEAFF. As DNA, the CDR3 is TGTGCCAGCAGTTACTCTGACGGGGTGACTGAAGCTTTCTTT. This chain uses TRBV6-5 with TRBJ1-1, with unresolved D. CDR1 MNHEY and CDR2 SVGAGI come from the germline V gene. The CDR3 totals 14 residues. Trimming stripped 0 bases from V and 5 bases from J, with 10 bases between.

The chain recombines TRBV5-4 with TRBJ1-1, with a possible D match to TRBD1 (5 bases). Trimming removed 4 bases at V and 1 base at J, with 11 bases between. The germline V gene encodes CDR1 SGHNT and CDR2 YYREEE (reference sequence). This CDR3 contains 14 residues. CDR3 DNA sequence: TGTGCCAGCAGCACAGGACACCAGAACACTGAAGCTTTCTTT. Protein product: CASSTGHQNTEAFF.

V gene TRBV25-1 combines with J gene TRBJ1-6; 7 bases fit TRBD1. V lost 2 bases to trimming and J lost 9 bases; unmatched junction nucleotides: 7. From germline, CDR1 is MGHDK and CDR2 SYGVNS. CDR3 size: 15 residues. This chain's CDR3 is CASSETKGALSPLHF. In DNA, the CDR3 is TGTGCCAGCAGTGAAACTAAGGGGGCGCTTTCACCCCTCCACTTT. Looking up the rest from reference TRBV25-1 and TRBJ1-6 gives the full variable domain: EADIYQTPRYLVIGTGKKITLECSQTMGHDKMYWYQQDPGMELHLIHYSYGVNSTEKGDLSSESTVSRIRTEHFPLTLESARPSHTSQYLCASSETKGALSPLHFGNGTRLTVT.

This chain links TRBV28 with TRBJ2-6; D call uncertain. CDR1 and CDR2 (germline): MDHEN, SYDVKM. Trimming pared 3 bases from V and 2 bases from J, leaving 5 bases between. CDR3 length: 14 residues. The CDR3 region is CASSFTAGANVLTF. Written as DNA, the CDR3 is TGTGCCAGCAGTTTCACAGCTGGGGCCAACGTCCTGACTTTC.

This clone was seen only once. This chain connects TRBV6-5 to TRBJ1-1; TRBD1 might be the D (6 bases). The CDR3 length is 13 residues. Per germline, CDR1 MNHEY and CDR2 SVGAGI. Between the trimmed V and J ends, which lost 8 bases and 6 bases, there was a span of 16 bases. The CDR3, as DNA: TGTGCCAGCCACCGGGACACTGAAGCTGAAGCTTTCTTT. Translation: CASHRDTEAEAFF.

The V and J genes are TRBV6-1 and TRBJ1-2; no reliable D call. The CDR3 contains 11 residues. The germline V gene has CDR1 MNHNS and CDR2 SASEGT. V shed 5 bases and J shed 10 bases, with 11 bases lying between them. The CDR3 region is CASSYKRLYTF. The CDR3 coding sequence is TGTGCCAGCAGTTACAAGAGACTCTACACCTTC.

The chain joins TRBV18 to TRBJ2-3; the D gene is possibly TRBD2 (6 bases). Between the trimmed V and J ends, which lost 3 bases and 2 bases, there was a span of 12 bases. The CDR3 sequence is 15 residues long. Germline V gene sequence: CDR1 KGHSH, CDR2 LQKENI. The CDR3: CASSPSGGITDTQYF. The CDR3 DNA reads TGTGCCAGCTCACCCTCGGGCGGGATCACAGATACGCAGTATTTT. Filled out from reference TRBV18 and TRBJ2-3, the complete variable domain reads NAGVMQNPRHLVRRRGQEARLRCSPMKGHSHVYWYRQLPEEGLKFMVYLQKENIIDESGMPKERFSAEFPKEGPSILRIQQVVRGDSAAYFCASSPSGGITDTQYFGPGTRLTVL.

J is TRBJ1-2 and V is TRBV4-3, with a weak D call TRBD1 (6 bases). Trimming shortened V by 2 bases and J by 2 bases, and 9 bases separated the two germline ends. The CDR3 consists of 14 residues. Looked up from germline, CDR1 is LGHNA and CDR2 is YSLEER. CDR3 in amino acids: CASSQRGGNYGYTF. The CDR3 DNA reads TGCGCCAGCAGCCAAAGGGGGGGCAACTATGGCTACACCTTC.

V and J are TRBV7-6 and TRBJ1-3, with D maybe TRBD1 (6 bases). V lost 2 bases, J lost 0 bases, and 14 bases lay in between. The germline V gene encodes CDR1 SGHVS and CDR2 FNYEAQ. CDR3 length: 17 amino acids. Written as DNA, the CDR3 is TGTGCCAGCAGCTTAATGCGACAGGCGAACTCTGGAAACACCATATATTTT. Its protein is CASSLMRQANSGNTIYF. The full variable domain, completed using reference TRBV7-6 and TRBJ1-3, is GAGVSQSPRYKVTKRGQDVALRCDPISGHVSLYWYRQALGQGPEFLTYFNYEAQQDKSGLPNDRFSAERPEGSISTLTIQRTEQRDSAMYRCASSLMRQANSGNTIYFGEGSWLTVV.